This T cell receptor beta chain comes out of a study of blood T cell repertoires in COVID-19. A word on this clone: This sample also contains other DNA sequences that code for the same CDR3.

Repertoires were generated with immunoSEQ multiplex PCR, while TCRdb's copy carries only in-frame clones and drops some. The table lists under 300,000 clones, more than 85% of them singletons. V lost 5 bases and J lost 2; bases outside the gene matches: 4. The germline gives CDR1 SNHLY, CDR2 FYNNEI. This CDR3 is built from 16 residues. The TCR originated in a woman aged 45-59 years who had recovered from COVID-19. The specimen was PBMCs or T cells enriched from blood (not recorded which). The chain carries TRBV2 and TRBJ2-2; 11 positions agree with TRBD2. The CDR3 sequence is CASSRTSGRNTGELFF. The CDR3 DNA reads as TGTGCCAGCAGTCGGACTAGCGGGCGAAACACCGGGGAGCTGTTTTTT. Full variable domain (rest looked up from reference TRBV2 and TRBJ2-2): EPEVTQTPSHQVTQMGQEVILRCVPISNHLYFYWYRQILGQKVEFLVSFYNNEISEKSEIFDDQFSVERPDGSNFTLKIRSTKLEDSAMYFCASSRTSGRNTGELFFGEGSRLTVL.